The rows below give T cell receptor beta chains drawn from one sample of a study of T cell changes during pregnancy in multiple sclerosis. The assay was immunoSEQ multiplex PCR, and TCRdb's table has in-frame clones only and misses some. The repertoire holds about 46,000 clones, more than 90% seen once, with 9% in the top ten. The starting material was CD8+ T cells from peripheral blood mononuclear cells, obtained after pregnancy. The origin of the receptors is a female donor with multiple sclerosis, enrolled in a pregnancy study. CDR3s include the opening cysteine and the closing phenylalanine or tryptophan. Each record gives: J gene, D gene, V gene, clone size, CDR3 protein, CDR3 DNA. A D gene is named only where the DNA matches it firmly. Part of the rows lack a size; the others show once, few, many or a class for expanded clones.

j_call: TRBJ1-1
d_call: TRBD1
v_call: TRBV7-2
clone_size: -
cdr3_aa: CASSPGQGEVNTEAFF
cdr3_nt: TGTGCCAGCAGCCCTGGACAGGGGGAAGTGAACACTGAAGCTTTCTTT

j_call: TRBJ2-5
d_call: TRBD2
v_call: TRBV5-4
clone_size: -
cdr3_aa: CASSPTSGSGETQYF
cdr3_nt: TGTGCCAGCAGTCCTACTAGCGGGAGCGGGGAGACCCAGTACTTC

j_call: TRBJ2-7
d_call: -
v_call: TRBV6-1
clone_size: -
cdr3_aa: CASSVPRGVGYEQYF
cdr3_nt: TGTGCCAGCAGTGTCCCCCGCGGGGTGGGCTACGAGCAGTACTTC

j_call: TRBJ2-3
d_call: -
v_call: TRBV7-6
clone_size: -
cdr3_aa: CASSLLQGLRTDTQYF
cdr3_nt: TGTGCCAGCAGCTTGCTCCAGGGACTTCGTACAGATACGCAGTATTTT

j_call: TRBJ1-2
d_call: -
v_call: TRBV2
clone_size: -
cdr3_aa: CASSDILQGNYGYTF
cdr3_nt: TGTGCCAGCAGTGATATACTACAGGGAAACTATGGCTACACCTTC

j_call: TRBJ2-1
d_call: TRBD1
v_call: TRBV29-1
clone_size: -
cdr3_aa: CSVEGTGAYNEQFF
cdr3_nt: TGCAGCGTTGAGGGGACAGGGGCTTACAATGAGCAGTTCTTC

j_call: TRBJ2-7
d_call: TRBD2
v_call: TRBV7-9
clone_size: -
cdr3_aa: CASSPGTSGSYEQYF
cdr3_nt: TGTGCCAGCAGCCCAGGGACTAGCGGCTCCTACGAGCAGTACTTC

j_call: TRBJ2-2
d_call: TRBD2
v_call: TRBV12-5
clone_size: medium-sized
cdr3_aa: CASGLKFLRERLDTGELFF
cdr3_nt: TGTGCTAGTGGTTTGAAGTTCCTGCGGGAGAGGCTCGACACCGGGGAGCTGTTTTTT

j_call: TRBJ1-2
d_call: -
v_call: TRBV19
clone_size: -
cdr3_aa: CASSIVHSSYGYTF
cdr3_nt: TGTGCCAGTAGTATAGTACACAGTTCCTATGGCTACACCTTC

j_call: TRBJ1-1
d_call: -
v_call: TRBV6-5
clone_size: -
cdr3_aa: CASSYGLGGMNTEAFF
cdr3_nt: TGTGCCAGCAGTTACGGATTAGGGGGAATGAACACTGAAGCTTTCTTT

j_call: TRBJ2-7
d_call: TRBD2
v_call: TRBV4-1
clone_size: -
cdr3_aa: CASSQGSSGTSGFYEQYF
cdr3_nt: TGCGCCAGCAGCCAAGGCTCCTCCGGGACTAGCGGGTTCTACGAGCAGTACTTC

j_call: TRBJ2-1
d_call: -
v_call: TRBV5-6
clone_size: -
cdr3_aa: CASSLGRAAFDEQFF
cdr3_nt: TGTGCCAGCAGCTTGGGGAGGGCGGCGTTCGATGAGCAGTTCTTC

j_call: TRBJ1-2
d_call: TRBD1
v_call: TRBV19
clone_size: -
cdr3_aa: CASTNRGLNYGYTF
cdr3_nt: TGTGCCAGCACAAACAGGGGGTTAAACTATGGCTACACCTTC

j_call: TRBJ1-2
d_call: TRBD1
v_call: TRBV7-9
clone_size: -
cdr3_aa: CASSLVPDRVNGYTF
cdr3_nt: TGTGCCAGCAGCTTAGTGCCGGACAGGGTTAACGGCTACACCTTC

j_call: TRBJ2-1
d_call: TRBD1
v_call: TRBV7-9
clone_size: -
cdr3_aa: CASTKQGNEQFF
cdr3_nt: TGTGCCAGCACCAAACAGGGGAATGAGCAGTTCTTC

j_call: TRBJ1-4
d_call: -
v_call: TRBV5-4
clone_size: -
cdr3_aa: CASSFIEGGGEKLFF
cdr3_nt: TGTGCCAGCAGTTTTATAGAGGGAGGGGGTGAAAAACTGTTTTTT

j_call: TRBJ2-2
d_call: -
v_call: TRBV7-9
clone_size: -
cdr3_aa: CASSPGLNTGELFF
cdr3_nt: TGTGCCAGCAGCCCCGGACTGAACACCGGGGAGCTGTTTTTT

j_call: TRBJ1-2
d_call: -
v_call: TRBV5-5
clone_size: once
cdr3_aa: CASSRDYGYTF
cdr3_nt: TGTGCCAGCAGCCGGGACTATGGCTACACCTTC

j_call: TRBJ2-7
d_call: TRBD2
v_call: TRBV12-5
clone_size: -
cdr3_aa: CASGLGPGGLYEQYF
cdr3_nt: TGTGCTAGTGGTTTGGGCCCGGGGGGGTTGTACGAGCAGTACTTC

j_call: TRBJ2-1
d_call: TRBD2
v_call: TRBV11-2
clone_size: -
cdr3_aa: CASSTEWTGTSGVYNEQFF
cdr3_nt: TGTGCCAGCAGCACGGAATGGACCGGGACTAGCGGGGTTTACAATGAGCAGTTCTTC

j_call: TRBJ1-5
d_call: -
v_call: TRBV27
clone_size: -
cdr3_aa: CASSLSSGSQPQHF
cdr3_nt: TGTGCCAGCAGTTTAAGCTCGGGTAGTCAGCCCCAGCATTTT

j_call: TRBJ2-5
d_call: -
v_call: TRBV7-9
clone_size: -
cdr3_aa: CASSLAYRGRNQETQYF
cdr3_nt: TGTGCCAGCAGCTTAGCCTATCGGGGGAGGAATCAAGAGACCCAGTACTTC

j_call: TRBJ2-7
d_call: -
v_call: TRBV11-1
clone_size: -
cdr3_aa: CASSRGSGIYEQYF
cdr3_nt: TGTGCCAGCAGCCGCGGTAGCGGTATCTACGAGCAGTACTTC

j_call: TRBJ2-1
d_call: TRBD2
v_call: TRBV11-2
clone_size: -
cdr3_aa: CATISGGPGEQFF
cdr3_nt: TGTGCCACCATTAGCGGGGGGCCGGGTGAGCAGTTCTTC

j_call: TRBJ2-7
d_call: TRBD1
v_call: TRBV7-2
clone_size: once
cdr3_aa: CASSQGQGPYEQYF
cdr3_nt: TGTGCCAGCAGCCAGGGACAGGGCCCCTACGAGCAGTACTTC

j_call: TRBJ2-1
d_call: TRBD2
v_call: TRBV27
clone_size: -
cdr3_aa: CASSLSGTSNEQFF
cdr3_nt: TGTGCCAGCAGTTTATCCGGGACTAGCAATGAGCAGTTCTTC

j_call: TRBJ2-3
d_call: -
v_call: TRBV6-4
clone_size: -
cdr3_aa: CASSDSSSSTDTQYF
cdr3_nt: TGTGCCAGCAGTGACTCGAGTAGTAGCACAGATACGCAGTATTTT

j_call: TRBJ2-7
d_call: -
v_call: TRBV2
clone_size: -
cdr3_aa: CASSRTESYEQYF
cdr3_nt: TGTGCCAGCAGTAGGACAGAATCCTACGAGCAGTACTTC

j_call: TRBJ2-7
d_call: TRBD1
v_call: TRBV13
clone_size: -
cdr3_aa: CASSLGRRTGGYEQYF
cdr3_nt: TGTGCCAGCAGCTTAGGCCGGCGGACAGGGGGATACGAGCAGTACTTC

j_call: TRBJ2-7
d_call: -
v_call: TRBV2
clone_size: -
cdr3_aa: CASMAAEPYEQYF
cdr3_nt: TGTGCCAGCATGGCGGCCGAGCCCTACGAGCAGTACTTC

j_call: TRBJ2-7
d_call: -
v_call: TRBV20-1
clone_size: -
cdr3_aa: CSARVGDEQYF
cdr3_nt: TGCAGTGCTAGAGTAGGGGACGAGCAGTACTTC

j_call: TRBJ2-3
d_call: -
v_call: TRBV5-6
clone_size: -
cdr3_aa: CASSLAGGVADTQYF
cdr3_nt: TGTGCCAGCAGCTTGGCGGGGGGCGTTGCAGATACGCAGTATTTT

j_call: TRBJ2-7
d_call: -
v_call: TRBV27
clone_size: -
cdr3_aa: CASSSGLNLYEQYF
cdr3_nt: TGTGCCAGCAGTTCAGGGTTGAATCTTTACGAGCAGTACTTC

j_call: TRBJ1-4
d_call: -
v_call: TRBV4-1
clone_size: -
cdr3_aa: CASSQDGGVGEKLFF
cdr3_nt: TGCGCCAGCAGCCAAGACGGCGGGGTGGGTGAAAAACTGTTTTTT

j_call: TRBJ1-2
d_call: -
v_call: TRBV4-3
clone_size: -
cdr3_aa: CASSQDRAQGYYGYTF
cdr3_nt: TGCGCCAGCAGCCAAGACCGGGCACAGGGATACTATGGCTACACCTTC

j_call: TRBJ1-1
d_call: -
v_call: TRBV6-5
clone_size: -
cdr3_aa: CASSRGILANTEAFF
cdr3_nt: TGTGCCAGCAGCCGGGGAATACTGGCGAACACTGAAGCTTTCTTT

j_call: TRBJ2-3
d_call: TRBD2
v_call: TRBV2
clone_size: -
cdr3_aa: CASSGIAGVLDTQYF
cdr3_nt: TGTGCCAGCAGTGGGATAGCGGGAGTTTTGGATACGCAGTATTTT

j_call: TRBJ2-1
d_call: -
v_call: TRBV14
clone_size: -
cdr3_aa: CASSQASALYNEQFF
cdr3_nt: TGTGCCAGCAGCCAAGCTAGCGCACTCTACAATGAGCAGTTCTTC

j_call: TRBJ2-7
d_call: -
v_call: TRBV5-1
clone_size: -
cdr3_aa: CASSLIPGSGGEQYF
cdr3_nt: TGCGCCAGCAGCTTGATCCCCGGCTCCGGAGGCGAGCAGTACTTC

j_call: TRBJ1-1
d_call: -
v_call: TRBV5-1
clone_size: -
cdr3_aa: CASSLGAGTEAFF
cdr3_nt: TGCGCCAGCAGCTTGGGTGCCGGCACTGAAGCTTTCTTT

j_call: TRBJ2-7
d_call: -
v_call: TRBV9
clone_size: -
cdr3_aa: CASSPQSGSSYEQYF
cdr3_nt: TGTGCCAGCAGCCCCCAGAGTGGGAGCTCCTACGAGCAGTACTTC

j_call: TRBJ2-1
d_call: -
v_call: TRBV5-1
clone_size: -
cdr3_aa: CASSLVPSGRLWDEQFF
cdr3_nt: TGCGCCAGCAGCTTGGTACCCAGCGGGCGGCTTTGGGATGAGCAGTTCTTC

j_call: TRBJ2-3
d_call: TRBD2
v_call: TRBV7-9
clone_size: -
cdr3_aa: CAGGGPEADTQYF
cdr3_nt: TGTGCCGGGGGAGGGCCTGAGGCAGATACGCAGTATTTT

j_call: TRBJ1-1
d_call: -
v_call: TRBV7-9
clone_size: few
cdr3_aa: CASSFVRANTEAFF
cdr3_nt: TGTGCCAGCAGCTTTGTGCGGGCGAACACTGAAGCTTTCTTT

j_call: TRBJ2-7
d_call: TRBD1
v_call: TRBV9
clone_size: -
cdr3_aa: CASSPTGEYEQYF
cdr3_nt: TGTGCCAGCAGCCCGACAGGGGAATACGAGCAGTACTTC

j_call: TRBJ1-1
d_call: -
v_call: TRBV7-9
clone_size: -
cdr3_aa: CASSSIRQVLNTEAFF
cdr3_nt: TGTGCCAGCAGCTCAATCCGACAGGTTTTGAACACTGAAGCTTTCTTT

j_call: TRBJ1-2
d_call: -
v_call: TRBV5-4
clone_size: -
cdr3_aa: CASSLAKGAPRYGYTF
cdr3_nt: TGTGCCAGCAGCTTGGCCAAAGGGGCCCCTAGGTATGGCTACACCTTC

j_call: TRBJ2-7
d_call: -
v_call: TRBV19
clone_size: -
cdr3_aa: CASSITSDIYEQYF
cdr3_nt: TGTGCCAGTAGTATAACGTCGGACATCTACGAGCAGTACTTC

j_call: TRBJ2-5
d_call: TRBD2
v_call: TRBV29-1
clone_size: -
cdr3_aa: CSVEDPASGGQETQYF
cdr3_nt: TGCAGCGTTGAAGATCCGGCTAGCGGGGGACAAGAGACCCAGTACTTC

j_call: TRBJ1-2
d_call: -
v_call: TRBV6-5
clone_size: -
cdr3_aa: CASSYSVPGTIYGYTF
cdr3_nt: TGTGCCAGCAGTTACTCGGTCCCCGGGACAATCTATGGCTACACCTTC

j_call: TRBJ1-2
d_call: -
v_call: TRBV4-3
clone_size: -
cdr3_aa: CASSQESGRGGTFGYTF
cdr3_nt: TGCGCCAGCAGCCAAGAATCTGGGCGAGGAGGGACCTTTGGCTACACCTTC

j_call: TRBJ2-7
d_call: -
v_call: TRBV6-1
clone_size: -
cdr3_aa: CASRDSLNYEQYF
cdr3_nt: TGTGCCAGCAGGGACAGCCTAAACTACGAGCAGTACTTC

j_call: TRBJ2-1
d_call: -
v_call: TRBV5-6
clone_size: -
cdr3_aa: CASSIPDARRRYGDEQFF
cdr3_nt: TGTGCCAGCAGCATCCCCGATGCCAGGCGGAGGTACGGGGATGAGCAGTTCTTC

j_call: TRBJ1-1
d_call: -
v_call: TRBV5-6
clone_size: -
cdr3_aa: CATNGEGGEAFF
cdr3_nt: TGTGCCACCAACGGAGAGGGCGGGGAAGCTTTCTTT

j_call: TRBJ1-4
d_call: -
v_call: TRBV5-6
clone_size: -
cdr3_aa: CASSFGTLGEKLFF
cdr3_nt: TGTGCCAGCAGCTTTGGGACATTGGGTGAAAAACTGTTTTTT

j_call: TRBJ2-3
d_call: -
v_call: TRBV30
clone_size: -
cdr3_aa: CAWSVGAAYTQYF
cdr3_nt: TGTGCCTGGAGTGTAGGGGCGGCGTATACGCAGTATTTT

j_call: TRBJ1-2
d_call: TRBD1
v_call: TRBV5-6
clone_size: -
cdr3_aa: CASSPPSGGHYGYTF
cdr3_nt: TGTGCCAGCAGCCCCCCCTCAGGGGGGCACTATGGCTACACCTTC

j_call: TRBJ2-5
d_call: -
v_call: TRBV13
clone_size: -
cdr3_aa: CASSLEGRGETQYF
cdr3_nt: TGTGCCAGCAGCTTAGAGGGCAGGGGAGAGACCCAGTACTTC

j_call: TRBJ2-3
d_call: -
v_call: TRBV9
clone_size: -
cdr3_aa: CASSPLGGSDTQYF
cdr3_nt: TGTGCCAGCAGCCCCCTAGGGGGATCAGATACGCAGTATTTT